One and the same sample provided the 9 T cell receptor beta chains below, sequenced in a study of regulatory T cells in long-lasting Graves disease. Construction of the TCR beta libraries employed iRepertoire HTBI primers in conjunction with Arm-PCR of CDR3 regions. TCRdb redid the calling of the multiplex PCR reads with MiXCR, one entry per CDR3 protein. Of 400,000 or so distinct CDR3 sequences in the sample, about a fifth were seen once. As for time point: persistent/refractory GD, antithyroid drugs over 5 years with positive TRAb. From RNA extracted from PBMCs, the TCR library was made. The material was peripheral blood mononuclear cells (PBMCs), obtained when the disease was refractory, from a patient treated with antithyroid drugs. The receptors come from a female donor with Graves disease.

The V call is TRBV20-1, the J call TRBJ2-7; 12 nucleotides agree with TRBD2. This CDR3 comprises 15 residues. Germline assignment: CDR1 DFQATT and CDR2 SNEGSKA (reference sequence). J was trimmed by 2 bases and V by 6 bases; bases with no gene match: 8. Here the CDR3 DNA reads TGCAGTGCGCCTTCGTGGACTAGCGGGACCTACGAGCAGTACTTC. It yields the protein CSAPSWTSGTYEQYF.

This sequence joins TRBV15 and TRBJ1-3, with TRBD1 matching 9 bases. Trimming took 5 bases from V and 4 from J; bases not matched to a gene: 6. Germline CDR1 reads LNHNV; CDR2 reads YYDKDF (reference sequence). The CDR3 is 15 amino acids. The CDR3 DNA reads as TGTGCCACCAGCGGCCCTGGGACAGGGGGAAACACCATATATTTT. This gives the protein CATSGPGTGGNTIYF.

This clonotype occurred many times. This chain links TRBV6-1 with TRBJ1-2, with 7 bases matching TRBD1. Germline-derived CDR1 and CDR2 are MNHNS and SASEGT. This CDR3 has 13 amino acids. J gave up 2 bases and V 8 bases, and 5 bases lay outside the gene matches. The DNA for the CDR3 is TGTGCCAGCGGGGACAGCATAAACTATGGCTACACCTTC. It is translated as CASGDSINYGYTF.

This chain joins TRBV7-9 and TRBJ2-5, with D possibly TRBD1 on 6 matching bases. The length of the CDR3 is 15 residues. Deletions cut 2 bases from V and 2 bases from J, with 12 bases between. Germline V gene data show CDR1 as SEHNR and CDR2 as FQNEAQ (reference sequence). The DNA for the CDR3 is TGTGCCAGCAGCTTACAGGGGCCTATTCAAGAGACCCAGTACTTC. Translated: CASSLQGPIQETQYF.

This chain uses TRBV28 with TRBJ2-1; D is perhaps TRBD1 (6 bases). Germline loops: CDR1 MDHEN, CDR2 SYDVKM. The V end was cut by 3 bases, the J end by 6 bases, with 12 bases between. The length of the CDR3 is 14 residues. The CDR3 loop reads CASSFQGPINEQFF. CDR3 nucleotides: TGTGCCAGCAGTTTTCAGGGGCCGATCAATGAGCAGTTCTTC.

Remarks on this clonotype: In this CDR3 the conserved last residue, phenylalanine or tryptophan, is missing, so a read error is likely. The V gene is TRBV18, the J gene TRBJ2-7; D tentatively fits TRBD1 or TRBD2 (5 bases each). CDR1 is KGHSH and CDR2 is LQKENI in the germline V gene. CDR3 length: 13 residues. V was clipped by 3 bases and J by 0 bases, with 6 bases between them. CDR3 nucleotide sequence: TGTGCCAGCTCACCGGGGGACTCCTACGAGCAGTACCTC. This encodes CASSPGDSYEQYL.

The table lists this clonotype with many counts. The CDR3 spells CASSLGAVANYGYTF. CDR3 DNA: TGTGCCAGCAGCTTAGGGGCTGTAGCTAACTATGGCTACACCTTC. V is TRBV7-8 and J is TRBJ1-2; D is undetermined. This CDR3 has 15 amino acids. Germline loops: CDR1 SGHVS, CDR2 FQNEAQ. Trimming pared 1 base from V and 0 bases from J, leaving 9 bases between.

The chain recombines TRBV24-1 with TRBJ2-2; 7 bases agree with TRBD1. V gave up 4 bases and J gave up 3 bases; unmatched junction bases: 4. The CDR3 is 15 amino acids. From germline, CDR1 is KGHDR and CDR2 SFDVKD. The CDR3: CATSEIGTDTGELFF. CDR3 bases: TGTGCCACCAGTGAAATTGGGACAGACACCGGGGAGCTGTTTTTT.

This clonotype was found many times. The chain recombines TRBV6-1 with TRBJ2-2; TRBD1 matches 7 bases. Germline V gene sequence: CDR1 MNHNS, CDR2 SASEGT. The junction had 9 bases not matched to a gene; V was cut back by 3 bases and J by 5 bases. The CDR3 consists of 16 residues. The CDR3 bases are TGTGCCAGCAGTGATCTTGGGACAGTGGGAACCGGGGAGCTGTTTTTT. Protein: CASSDLGTVGTGELFF.